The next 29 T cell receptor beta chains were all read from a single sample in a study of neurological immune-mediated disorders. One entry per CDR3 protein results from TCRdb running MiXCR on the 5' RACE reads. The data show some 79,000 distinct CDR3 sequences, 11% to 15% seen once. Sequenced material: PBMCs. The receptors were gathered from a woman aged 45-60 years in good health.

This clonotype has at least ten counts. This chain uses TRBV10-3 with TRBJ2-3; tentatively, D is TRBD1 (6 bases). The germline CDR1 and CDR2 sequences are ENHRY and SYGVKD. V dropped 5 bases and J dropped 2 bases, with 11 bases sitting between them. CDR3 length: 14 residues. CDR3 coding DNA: TGTGCCATCAGTAGGCCAGGGGCCACAGATACGCAGTATTTT. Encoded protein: CAISRPGATDTQYF.

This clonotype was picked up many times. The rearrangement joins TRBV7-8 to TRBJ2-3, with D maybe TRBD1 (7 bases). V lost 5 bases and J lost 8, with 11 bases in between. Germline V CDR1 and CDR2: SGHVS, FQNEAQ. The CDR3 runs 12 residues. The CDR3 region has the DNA TGTGCCAGCAGCCCGGGGGACAGTACGCAGTATTTT. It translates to CASSPGDSTQYF.

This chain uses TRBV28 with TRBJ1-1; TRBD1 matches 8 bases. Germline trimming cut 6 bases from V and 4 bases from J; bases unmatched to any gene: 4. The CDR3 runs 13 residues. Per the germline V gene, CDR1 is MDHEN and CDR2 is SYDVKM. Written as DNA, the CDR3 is TGTGCCAGCAGCCAGGGGGCCAGCACTGAAGCTTTCTTT. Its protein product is CASSQGASTEAFF. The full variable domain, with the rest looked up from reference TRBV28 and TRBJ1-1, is DVKVTQSSRYLVKRTGEKVFLECVQDMDHENMFWYRQDPGLGLRLIYFSYDVKMKEKGDIPEGYSVSREKKERFSLILESASTNQTSMYLCASSQGASTEAFFGQGTRLTVV.

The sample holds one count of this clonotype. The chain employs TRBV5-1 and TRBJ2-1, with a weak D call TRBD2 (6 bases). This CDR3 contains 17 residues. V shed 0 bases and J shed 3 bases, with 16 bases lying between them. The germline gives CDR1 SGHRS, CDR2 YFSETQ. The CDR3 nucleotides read TGCGCCAGCAGCTTGGGACTCAGCGGGTTGGGCTACAATGAGCAGTTCTTC. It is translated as CASSLGLSGLGYNEQFF.

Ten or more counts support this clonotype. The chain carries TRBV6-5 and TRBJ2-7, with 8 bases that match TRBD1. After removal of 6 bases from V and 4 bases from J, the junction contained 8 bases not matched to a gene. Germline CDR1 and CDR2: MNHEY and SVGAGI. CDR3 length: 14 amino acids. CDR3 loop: CASRATGGRYEQYF. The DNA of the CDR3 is TGTGCCAGCAGGGCTACAGGGGGGAGGTACGAGCAGTACTTC.

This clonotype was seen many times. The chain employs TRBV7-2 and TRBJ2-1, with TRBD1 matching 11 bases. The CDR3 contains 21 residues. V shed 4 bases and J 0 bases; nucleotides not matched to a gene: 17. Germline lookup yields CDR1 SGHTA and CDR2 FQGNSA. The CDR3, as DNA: TGTGCCAGCAGCTACCTCCCGGGACAGGGGGACCGCAGTAGCTCCTACAATGAGCAGTTCTTC. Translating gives CASSYLPGQGDRSSSYNEQFF.

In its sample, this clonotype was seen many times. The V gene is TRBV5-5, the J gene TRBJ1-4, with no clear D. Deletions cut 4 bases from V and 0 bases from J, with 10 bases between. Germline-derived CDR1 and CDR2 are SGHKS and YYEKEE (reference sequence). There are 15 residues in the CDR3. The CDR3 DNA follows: TGTGCCAGCAGCCGGACTGCCGCAACTAATGAAAAACTGTTTTTT. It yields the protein CASSRTAATNEKLFF.

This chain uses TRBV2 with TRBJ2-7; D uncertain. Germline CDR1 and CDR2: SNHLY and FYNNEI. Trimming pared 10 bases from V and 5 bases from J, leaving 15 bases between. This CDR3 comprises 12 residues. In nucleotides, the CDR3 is TGTGCCACCGAATCGGTGGGCAACGAGCAGTACTTC. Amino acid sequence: CATESVGNEQYF.

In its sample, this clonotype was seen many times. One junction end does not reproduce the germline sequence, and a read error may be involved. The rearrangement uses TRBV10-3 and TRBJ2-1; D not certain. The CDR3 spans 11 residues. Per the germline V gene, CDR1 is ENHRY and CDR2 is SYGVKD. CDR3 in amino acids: CAIREWDEQFF. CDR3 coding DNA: TGTGCCATCAGAGAGTGGGATGAGCAGTTCTTC.

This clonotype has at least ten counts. The CDR3 protein is CSVDLKVNEQFF. CDR3 in DNA: TGCAGCGTTGATCTGAAGGTTAATGAGCAGTTCTTC. V usage is TRBV29-1 and J usage is TRBJ2-1; D not resolved. V lost 3 bases, J lost 7 bases, and 10 bases lay in between. CDR1 and CDR2 from the germline V gene are SQVTM and ANQGSEA. The CDR3 is made up of 12 amino acids.

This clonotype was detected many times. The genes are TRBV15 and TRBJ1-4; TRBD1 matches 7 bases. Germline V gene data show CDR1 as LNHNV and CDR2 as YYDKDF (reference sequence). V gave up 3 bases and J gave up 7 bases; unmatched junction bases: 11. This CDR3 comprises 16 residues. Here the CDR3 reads CATSSSLTGYGEKLFF. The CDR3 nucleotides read TGTGCCACCAGCAGCTCCTTGACAGGGTACGGTGAAAAACTGTTTTTT.

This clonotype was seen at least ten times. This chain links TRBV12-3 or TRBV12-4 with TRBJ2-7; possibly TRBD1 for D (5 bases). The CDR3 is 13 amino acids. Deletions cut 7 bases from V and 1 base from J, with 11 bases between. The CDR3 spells CASTLGVSYEQYF. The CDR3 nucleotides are TGTGCCAGCACCTTAGGGGTATCCTACGAGCAGTACTTC.

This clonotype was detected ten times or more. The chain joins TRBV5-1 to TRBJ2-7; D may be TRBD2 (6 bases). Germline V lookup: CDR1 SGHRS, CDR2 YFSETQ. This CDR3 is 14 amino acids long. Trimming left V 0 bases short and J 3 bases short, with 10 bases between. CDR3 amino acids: CASSLASGGYEQYF. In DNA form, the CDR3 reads TGCGCCAGCAGCTTGGCGTCCGGGGGCTACGAGCAGTACTTC.

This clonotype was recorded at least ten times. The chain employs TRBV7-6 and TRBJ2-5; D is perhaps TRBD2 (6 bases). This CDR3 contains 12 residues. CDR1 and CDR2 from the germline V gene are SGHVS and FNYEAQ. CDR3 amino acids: CASTGGGETQYF. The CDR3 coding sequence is TGTGCTTCAACCGGGGGAGGAGAGACCCAGTACTTC.

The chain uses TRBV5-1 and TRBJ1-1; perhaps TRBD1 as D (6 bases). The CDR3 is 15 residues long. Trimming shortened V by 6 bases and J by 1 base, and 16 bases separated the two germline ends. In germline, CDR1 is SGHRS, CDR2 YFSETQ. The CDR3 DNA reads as TGCGCCAGCATCCTGAATGGACAGAGGAACACTGAAGCTTTCTTT. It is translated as CASILNGQRNTEAFF.

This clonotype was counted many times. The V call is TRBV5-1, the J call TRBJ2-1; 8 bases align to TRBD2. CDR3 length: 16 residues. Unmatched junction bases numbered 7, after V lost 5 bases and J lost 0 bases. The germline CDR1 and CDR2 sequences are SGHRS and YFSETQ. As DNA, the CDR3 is TGCGCCAGCAGTTGGGGACTAGTTGGCTCCTACAATGAGCAGTTCTTC. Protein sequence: CASSWGLVGSYNEQFF.

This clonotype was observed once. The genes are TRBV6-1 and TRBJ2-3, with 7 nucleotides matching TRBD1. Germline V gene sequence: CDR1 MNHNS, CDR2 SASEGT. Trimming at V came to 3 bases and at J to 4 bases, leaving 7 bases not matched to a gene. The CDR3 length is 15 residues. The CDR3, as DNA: TGTGCCAGCAGTGACCAGGGGGTACCCTCAGATACGCAGTATTTT. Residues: CASSDQGVPSDTQYF.

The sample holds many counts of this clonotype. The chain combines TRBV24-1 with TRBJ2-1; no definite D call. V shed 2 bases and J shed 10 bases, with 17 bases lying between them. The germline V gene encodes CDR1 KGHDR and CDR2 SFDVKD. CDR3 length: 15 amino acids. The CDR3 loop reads CATSDSTRTVLEQFF. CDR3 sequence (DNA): TGTGCCACCAGTGATTCCACAAGGACCGTTTTGGAGCAGTTCTTC.

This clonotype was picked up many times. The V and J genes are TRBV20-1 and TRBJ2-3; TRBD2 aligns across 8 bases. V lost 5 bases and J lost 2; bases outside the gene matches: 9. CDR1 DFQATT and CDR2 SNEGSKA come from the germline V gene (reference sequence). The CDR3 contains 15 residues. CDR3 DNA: TGCAGTGCTTTGGGGGGCGGGAGGAACACAGATACGCAGTATTTT. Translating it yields CSALGGGRNTDTQYF.

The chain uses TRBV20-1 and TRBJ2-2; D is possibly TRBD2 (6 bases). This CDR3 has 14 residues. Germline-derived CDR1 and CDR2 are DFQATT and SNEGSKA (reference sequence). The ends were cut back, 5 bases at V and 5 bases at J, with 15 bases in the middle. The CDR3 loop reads CSARDQGGTGELFF. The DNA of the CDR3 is TGCAGTGCTCGGGACCAGGGAGGAACCGGGGAGCTGTTTTTT.

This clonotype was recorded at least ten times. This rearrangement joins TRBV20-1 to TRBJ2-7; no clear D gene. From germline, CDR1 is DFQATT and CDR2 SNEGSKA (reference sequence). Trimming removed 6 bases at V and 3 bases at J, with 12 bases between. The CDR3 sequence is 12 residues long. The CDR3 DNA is TGCAGTGCCGATAGTCCCGGCTACGAGCAGTACTTC. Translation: CSADSPGYEQYF.

The CDR3 nucleotides are TGCGCCAGCAGGACAGGGGATAGCACAGATACGCAGTATTTT. Protein: CASRTGDSTDTQYF. This chain connects TRBV5-1 to TRBJ2-3, with TRBD1 identical over 8 bases. The CDR3 runs to 14 residues. CDR1 and CDR2 from the germline V gene are SGHRS and YFSETQ. The junction had 2 bases not matched to a gene; V was cut back by 5 bases and J by 0 bases.

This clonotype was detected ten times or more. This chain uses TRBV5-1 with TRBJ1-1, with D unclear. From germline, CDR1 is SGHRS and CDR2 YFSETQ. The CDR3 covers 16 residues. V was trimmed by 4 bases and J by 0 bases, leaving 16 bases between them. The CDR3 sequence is CASSLGSGSMNTEAFF. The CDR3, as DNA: TGCGCCAGCAGCCTGGGGAGTGGGTCCATGAACACTGAAGCTTTCTTT.

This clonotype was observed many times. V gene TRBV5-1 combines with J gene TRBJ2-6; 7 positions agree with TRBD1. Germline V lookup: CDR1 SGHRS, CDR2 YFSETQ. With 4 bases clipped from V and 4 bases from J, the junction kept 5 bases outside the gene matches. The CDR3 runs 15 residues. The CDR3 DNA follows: TGCGCCAGCAGCGAACAGGGGACCGGGGCCAACGTCCTGACTTTC. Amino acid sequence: CASSEQGTGANVLTF.

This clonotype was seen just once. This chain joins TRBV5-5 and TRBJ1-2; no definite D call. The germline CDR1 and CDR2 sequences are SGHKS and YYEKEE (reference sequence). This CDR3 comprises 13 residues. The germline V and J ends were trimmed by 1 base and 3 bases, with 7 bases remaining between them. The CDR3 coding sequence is TGTGCCAGCAGCTTGCTAAACGACTATGGCTACACCTTC. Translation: CASSLLNDYGYTF.

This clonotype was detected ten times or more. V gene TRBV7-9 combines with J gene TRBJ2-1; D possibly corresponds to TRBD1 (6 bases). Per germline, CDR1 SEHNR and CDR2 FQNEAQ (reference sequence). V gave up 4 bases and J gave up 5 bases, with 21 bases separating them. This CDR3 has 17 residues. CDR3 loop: CASSSSPGQGFHNEQFF. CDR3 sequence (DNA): TGTGCCAGCAGCTCATCCCCAGGGCAGGGGTTCCACAATGAGCAGTTCTTC.

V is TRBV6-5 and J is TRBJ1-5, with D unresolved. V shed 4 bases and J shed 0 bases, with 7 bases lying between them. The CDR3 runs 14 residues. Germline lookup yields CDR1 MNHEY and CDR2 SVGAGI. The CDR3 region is CASSSGHSNQPQHF. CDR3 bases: TGTGCCAGCAGTTCCGGCCATAGCAATCAGCCCCAGCATTTT.

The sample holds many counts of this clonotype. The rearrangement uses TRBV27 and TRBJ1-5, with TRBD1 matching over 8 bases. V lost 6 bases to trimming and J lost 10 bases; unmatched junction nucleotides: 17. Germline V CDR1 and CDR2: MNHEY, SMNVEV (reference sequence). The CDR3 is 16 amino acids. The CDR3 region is CASRGVGTGNVDPQHF. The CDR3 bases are TGTGCCAGCAGGGGAGTAGGGACAGGCAACGTAGATCCCCAGCATTTT.

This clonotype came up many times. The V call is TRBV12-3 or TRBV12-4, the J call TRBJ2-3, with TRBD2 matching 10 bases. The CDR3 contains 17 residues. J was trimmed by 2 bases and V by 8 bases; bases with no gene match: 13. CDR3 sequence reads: CASSKDRTSGITDTQYF. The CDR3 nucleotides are TGTGCCAGCTCTAAAGACCGGACTAGCGGAATCACAGATACGCAGTATTTT.